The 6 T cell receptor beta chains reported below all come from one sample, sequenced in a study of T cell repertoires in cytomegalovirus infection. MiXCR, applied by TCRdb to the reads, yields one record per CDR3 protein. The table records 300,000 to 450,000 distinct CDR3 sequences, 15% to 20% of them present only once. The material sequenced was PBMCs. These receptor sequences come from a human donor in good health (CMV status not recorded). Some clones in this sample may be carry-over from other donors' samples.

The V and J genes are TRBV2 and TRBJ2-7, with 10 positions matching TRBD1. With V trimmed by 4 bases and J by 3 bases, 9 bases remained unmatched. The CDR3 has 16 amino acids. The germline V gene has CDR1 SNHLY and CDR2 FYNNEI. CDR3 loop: CASSGGTGEVYYEQYF. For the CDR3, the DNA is TGTGCCAGCAGTGGGGGGACAGGGGAGGTATACTACGAGCAGTACTTC.

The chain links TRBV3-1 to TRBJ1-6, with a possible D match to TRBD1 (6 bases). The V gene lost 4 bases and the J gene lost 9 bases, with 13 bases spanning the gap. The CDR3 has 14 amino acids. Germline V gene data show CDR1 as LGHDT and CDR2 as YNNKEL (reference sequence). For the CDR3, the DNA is TGTGCCAGCAGCCCGGGACACTTATCTTCACCCCTCCACTTT. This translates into CASSPGHLSSPLHF.

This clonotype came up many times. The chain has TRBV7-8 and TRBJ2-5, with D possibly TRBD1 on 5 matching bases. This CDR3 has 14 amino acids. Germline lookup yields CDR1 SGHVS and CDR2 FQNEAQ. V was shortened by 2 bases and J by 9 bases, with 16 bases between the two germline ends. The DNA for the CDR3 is TGTGCCAGCAGCTTAAGGCTAACACAAGGGGCCCAGTACTTC. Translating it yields CASSLRLTQGAQYF. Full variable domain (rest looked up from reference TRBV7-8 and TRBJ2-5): GAGVSQSPRYKVAKRGQDVALRCDPISGHVSLFWYQQALGQGPEFLTYFQNEAQLDKSGLPSDRFFAERPEGSVSTLKIQRTQQEDSAVYLCASSLRLTQGAQYFGPGTRLLVL.

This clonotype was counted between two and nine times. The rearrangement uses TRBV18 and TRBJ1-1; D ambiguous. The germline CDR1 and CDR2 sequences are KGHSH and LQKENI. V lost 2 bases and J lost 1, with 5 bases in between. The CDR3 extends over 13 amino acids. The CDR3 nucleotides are TGTGCCAGCTCACCAAATGAGAACACTGAAGCTTTCTTT. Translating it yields CASSPNENTEAFF.

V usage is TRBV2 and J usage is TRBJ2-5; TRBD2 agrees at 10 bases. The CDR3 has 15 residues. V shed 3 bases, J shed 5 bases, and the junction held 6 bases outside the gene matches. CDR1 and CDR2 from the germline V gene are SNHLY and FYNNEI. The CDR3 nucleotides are TGTGCCAGCAGTGATTTAGCGGGAGGTTCCGAGACCCAGTACTTC. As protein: CASSDLAGGSETQYF.

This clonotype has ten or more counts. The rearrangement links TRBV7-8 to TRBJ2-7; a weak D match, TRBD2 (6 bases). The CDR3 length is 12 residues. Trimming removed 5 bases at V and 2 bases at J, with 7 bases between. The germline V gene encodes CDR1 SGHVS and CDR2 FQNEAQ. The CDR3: CASSPSAYEQYF. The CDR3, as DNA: TGTGCCAGCAGCCCTAGCGCCTACGAGCAGTACTTC.